Listed here is a single T cell receptor beta chain. The sample comes from a study of control samples from healthy donors and cancer patients. Repertoires were generated with immunoSEQ multiplex PCR, while TCRdb's copy carries only in-frame clones and drops some. The table lists around 90,000 clones, about 85% of them singletons, with roughly 2% in the top ten. V shed 3 bases, J shed 9 bases, and the junction held 1 base outside the gene matches. From germline, CDR1 is LGHDT and CDR2 YNNKEL (reference sequence). This CDR3 comprises 11 residues. The chain is built from TRBV3-1 (or the pseudogene TRBV3-2) and TRBJ1-1; 7 bases line up with TRBD1. The source is a middle-aged woman in good health. Source material: blood. CDR3 loop: CASSQGQKAFF. CDR3 DNA sequence: TGTGCCAGCAGCCAGGGACAGAAAGCTTTCTTT.